Listed below are T cell receptor beta chains from one sample, sequenced in a study of blood T cell repertoires in COVID-19. The repertoire was sequenced with immunoSEQ multiplex PCR; TCRdb's copy has only in-frame clones and lacks some. The top ten hold around 3.5% of the sample, which has 150,000 to 200,000 clones, approximately 87% seen once. The specimen sequenced was peripheral blood. The receptors shown here come from a man aged 18 to 30 with active or convalescent COVID-19. CDR3s include the opening cysteine and the closing phenylalanine or tryptophan. The order of the fields is V gene, J gene, clone size, D gene, CDR3 protein, CDR3 DNA. A D gene is named only where the DNA matches it firmly. Size is omitted from some rows. Given values are once, few, many or a class for expanded clones.

TRBV7-9,TRBJ1-4,-,-,CASSLSVGGRSEKLFF,TGTGCCAGCAGCTTAAGCGTCGGGGGAAGGAGTGAAAAACTGTTTTTT
TRBV10-2,TRBJ1-6,-,TRBD1,CASRGGQGDYNSPLHF,TGCGCCAGCAGGGGTGGACAGGGTGATTATAATTCACCCCTCCACTTT
TRBV2,TRBJ2-3,once,TRBD2,CASKATSGGLTQYF,TGTGCCAGCAAAGCGACTAGCGGGGGGCTTACGCAGTATTTT
TRBV5-1,TRBJ2-5,-,TRBD2,CASSYRLASYQETQYF,TGCGCCAGCAGTTACAGACTAGCATCGTACCAAGAGACCCAGTACTTC
TRBV5-4,TRBJ2-3,-,TRBD2,CASSPGGTSVSTDTQYF,TGTGCCAGCAGTCCTGGGGGGACTAGCGTTAGCACAGATACGCAGTATTTT
TRBV24-1,TRBJ2-5,few,-,CATVPWTDYQETQYF,TGTGCCACCGTCCCCTGGACAGACTACCAAGAGACCCAGTACTTC
TRBV27,TRBJ1-1,-,-,CASSGGGNSGTEAFF,TGTGCCAGCAGCGGGGGTGGCAACTCGGGGACTGAAGCTTTCTTT
TRBV7-9,TRBJ2-3,-,TRBD2,CASSLVSGSTDTQYF,TGTGCCAGCAGCTTAGTTAGCGGGAGCACAGATACGCAGTATTTT
TRBV19,TRBJ1-6,-,TRBD1,CASSDPPGTVNSPLHF,TGTGCCAGTAGTGACCCCCCCGGGACAGTCAATTCACCCCTCCACTTT
TRBV5-1,TRBJ2-5,few,-,CASSLGAGIPQETQYF,TGCGCCAGCAGCTTGGGGGCAGGGATACCCCAAGAGACCCAGTACTTC
TRBV18,TRBJ1-4,-,TRBD1,CASSRGTGGNEKLFF,TGTGCCAGCTCACGAGGGACAGGGGGCAATGAAAAACTGTTTTTT
TRBV15,TRBJ2-7,-,TRBD1,CATSRGQGWEQYF,TGTGCCACCAGCAGGGGACAGGGCTGGGAGCAGTACTTC
TRBV7-2,TRBJ1-4,-,-,CASTSLGATNEKLFF,TGTGCCAGCACGTCCTTGGGAGCAACTAATGAAAAACTGTTTTTT
TRBV14,TRBJ1-1,-,-,CASSQGDGRAAFF,TGTGCCAGCAGCCAAGGAGATGGGCGCGCTGCTTTCTTT
TRBV10-1,TRBJ1-4,once,-,CASSDGDEKLFF,TGCGCCAGCAGTGACGGAGATGAAAAACTGTTTTTT
TRBV28,TRBJ1-2,-,-,CATSQELDNYGYTF,TGTGCCACCTCTCAGGAATTGGATAACTATGGCTACACCTTC
TRBV9,TRBJ2-3,-,TRBD2,CASSSDVGLAGVGDTQYF,TGTGCCAGCAGCTCGGACGTGGGACTAGCGGGAGTGGGAGATACGCAGTATTTT
TRBV28,TRBJ2-3,-,-,CASNPQAGLDTQYF,TGTGCCAGCAATCCCCAGGCGGGCCTAGATACGCAGTATTTT
TRBV5-5,TRBJ2-7,-,-,CASSLLFGGDRGYEQYF,TGTGCCAGCAGCTTGTTATTCGGCGGCGACCGCGGGTACGAGCAGTACTTC
TRBV4-1,TRBJ2-2,-,TRBD2,CASRTGTSLNTGELFF,TGCGCCAGCAGAACCGGGACTAGTCTGAACACCGGGGAGCTGTTTTTT
TRBV7-9,TRBJ1-4,-,-,CASSLAREKLFF,TGTGCCAGCAGCTTAGCGCGGGAAAAACTGTTTTTT
TRBV30,TRBJ1-4,few,TRBD1,CAWTHGTGDEKLFF,TGTGCCTGGACTCATGGGACAGGGGATGAAAAACTGTTTTTT
TRBV28,TRBJ1-2,-,-,CASSLPIDTYGYTF,TGTGCCAGCAGTTTACCTATTGACACCTATGGCTACACCTTC
TRBV25-1,TRBJ2-7,few,-,CASSDYQGMSYEQYF,TGTGCCAGCAGTGATTACCAGGGGATGTCCTACGAGCAGTACTTC
TRBV5-1,TRBJ1-1,-,-,CASTRGGVRTEAFF,TGCGCCAGCACCCGAGGAGGGGTGCGGACTGAAGCTTTCTTT
TRBV12-3/TRBV12-4,TRBJ1-2,-,-,CASSLDYGYGYTF,TGTGCCAGCAGTTTGGACTATGGCTATGGCTACACCTTC
TRBV7-2,TRBJ1-5,-,-,CASSSFGGGQPQHF,TGTGCCAGCAGCTCATTCGGGGGGGGTCAGCCCCAGCATTTT
TRBV14,TRBJ2-7,-,-,CASSPSGGYYEQYF,TGTGCCAGCAGCCCCTCGGGGGGCTACTACGAGCAGTACTTC
TRBV5-1,TRBJ2-5,-,-,CASSLWNGDQETQYF,TGCGCCAGCAGCTTGTGGAACGGGGATCAAGAGACCCAGTACTTC
TRBV5-1,TRBJ2-5,-,-,CASSLGGGRGQETQYF,TGCGCCAGCAGCTTGGGGGGAGGTCGGGGACAAGAGACCCAGTACTTC
TRBV27,TRBJ1-6,-,-,CATSFAENNSPLHF,TGTGCCACTTCATTCGCGGAGAATAATTCACCCCTCCACTTT
TRBV29-1,TRBJ1-2,-,-,CSVGEAGGYTF,TGCAGCGTTGGGGAGGCAGGGGGCTACACCTTC
TRBV27,TRBJ1-4,-,-,CASSRRGTNEKLFF,TGTGCCAGCAGTCGTAGGGGGACTAATGAAAAACTGTTTTTT
TRBV4-1,TRBJ2-1,-,TRBD2,CASSQVASGNYNEQFF,TGCGCCAGCAGCCAAGTGGCTAGCGGAAACTACAATGAGCAGTTCTTC
TRBV7-2,TRBJ2-2,-,-,CASSARTHQNTGELFF,TGTGCCAGCAGCGCAAGGACACATCAGAACACCGGGGAGCTGTTTTTT
TRBV5-1,TRBJ1-1,once,TRBD1,CASSWDRLNTEAFF,TGCGCCAGCAGCTGGGACAGGCTGAACACTGAAGCTTTCTTT
TRBV30,TRBJ1-1,-,-,CAWSHRENTEAFF,TGTGCCTGGAGTCACAGAGAGAACACTGAAGCTTTCTTT
TRBV7-2,TRBJ1-5,-,TRBD1,CASSRDRGQNQPQHF,TGTGCCAGCAGCAGGGACAGGGGGCAGAATCAGCCCCAGCATTTT
TRBV11-3,TRBJ1-1,once,TRBD1,CASSSRTGTGTEAFF,TGTGCCAGCAGCTCCCGGACAGGGACGGGCACTGAAGCTTTCTTT
TRBV5-6,TRBJ1-4,once,TRBD1,CASSLGDRDEKLFF,TGTGCCAGCAGCTTGGGGGACAGGGATGAAAAACTGTTTTTT
TRBV30,TRBJ1-5,-,-,CAWGLRGDQPQHF,TGTGCCTGGGGTCTAAGGGGCGATCAGCCCCAGCATTTT